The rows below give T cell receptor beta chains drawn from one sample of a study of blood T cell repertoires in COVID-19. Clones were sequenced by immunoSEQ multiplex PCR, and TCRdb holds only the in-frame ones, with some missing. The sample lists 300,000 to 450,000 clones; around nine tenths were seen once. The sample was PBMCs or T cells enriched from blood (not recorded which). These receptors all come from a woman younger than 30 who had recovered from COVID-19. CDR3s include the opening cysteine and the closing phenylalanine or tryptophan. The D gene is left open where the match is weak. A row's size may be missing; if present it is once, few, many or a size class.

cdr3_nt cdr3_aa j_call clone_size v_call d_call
TGTGCCAGCAGGATTGCCGGGGACACTGAAGCTTTCTTT CASRIAGDTEAFF TRBJ1-1 . TRBV28 .
TGTGCCAGTAGTATGCGACAAGGGGGCTATGGCTACACCTTC CASSMRQGGYGYTF TRBJ1-2 . TRBV19 .
TGCGCCAGCAGCCAAGAGGGTGGGCAGGGGGGCAATGAGCAGTTCTTC CASSQEGGQGGNEQFF TRBJ2-1 few TRBV4-3 .
TGTGCCAGCAGCCGGACTAGCGGGGGGGCAGAGACCCAGTACTTC CASSRTSGGAETQYF TRBJ2-5 few TRBV7-2 TRBD2
TGTGCCAGCAGCCAAAGGACAGGGTACTACACCTTC CASSQRTGYYTF TRBJ1-2 once TRBV3-1/TRBV3-2 TRBD1
TGTGCCAGCAGCCTCGGACAGGGGAGCTATGGCTACACCTTC CASSLGQGSYGYTF TRBJ1-2 . TRBV7-9 TRBD1
TGTGCCAGCAGTTACAACCCGGGGTACTATGGCTACACCTTC CASSYNPGYYGYTF TRBJ1-2 . TRBV6-5 .
TGTGCCAGCAGCTTGGCAGGGGGCGACGGCTACACCTTC CASSLAGGDGYTF TRBJ1-2 . TRBV5-4 TRBD1
TGTGCCAGCAGCCCAGCGTCAAGCAATCAGCCCCAGCATTTT CASSPASSNQPQHF TRBJ1-5 . TRBV3-1/TRBV3-2 .
TGTGCCAGCAGCTTGGCCGGCTCCTACGAGCAGTACTTC CASSLAGSYEQYF TRBJ2-7 . TRBV5-8 .
TGTGCCAGCAGTGAACAACTAGCGGGGGGGGATGAGCAGTTCTTC CASSEQLAGGDEQFF TRBJ2-1 many TRBV6-1 TRBD2
TGTGCCAGCAGCCAAGACGGAGGGGTGGACTATGGCTACACCTTC CASSQDGGVDYGYTF TRBJ1-2 . TRBV4-2 .